The source of this TCR beta chain is a study of blood T cell repertoires in COVID-19. Study context: Donors in the United States, Italy and Spain gave samples during acute or convalescent COVID-19. Nucleic acid was either cDNA or gDNA, and it came from T cells, B-cell-depleted T cells, or PBMCs.

The length of the CDR3 is 16 residues. The germline gives CDR1 MGHRA, CDR2 YSYEKL. V shed 3 bases, J shed 5 bases, and the junction held 9 bases outside the gene matches. Source study methods: Reference gene primer amplification gave estimated nucleated cell counts. Method: immunoSEQ multiplex PCR; TCRdb's copy keeps in-frame clones and lacks some. V and J calls and clone size are as listed in that table; D and trimming were resolved from the DNA. In the table there are some 350,000 clones, 70% to 90% of which are singletons. This clonotype was sampled from a woman under 40 with COVID-19, enrolled during active disease. The sequenced material came from peripheral blood. The chain carries TRBV4-1 and TRBJ2-2; TRBD2 agrees at 7 bases. CDR3: CASSHGGRAGTGELFF. CDR3 coding DNA: TGCGCCAGCAGCCATGGAGGGAGGGCCGGGACCGGGGAGCTGTTTTTT.